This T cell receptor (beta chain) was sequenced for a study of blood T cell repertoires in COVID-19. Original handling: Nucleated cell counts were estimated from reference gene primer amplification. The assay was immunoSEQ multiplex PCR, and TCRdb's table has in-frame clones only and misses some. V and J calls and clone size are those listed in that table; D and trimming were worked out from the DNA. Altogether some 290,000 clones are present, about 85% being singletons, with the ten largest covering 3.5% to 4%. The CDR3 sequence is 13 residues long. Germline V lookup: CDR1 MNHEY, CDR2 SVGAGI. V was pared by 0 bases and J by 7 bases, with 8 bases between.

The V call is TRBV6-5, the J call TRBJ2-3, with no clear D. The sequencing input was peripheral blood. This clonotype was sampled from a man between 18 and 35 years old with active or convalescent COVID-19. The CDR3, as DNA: TGTGCCAGCAGTTACTCACTCTCCTATACGCAGTATTTT. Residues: CASSYSLSYTQYF.